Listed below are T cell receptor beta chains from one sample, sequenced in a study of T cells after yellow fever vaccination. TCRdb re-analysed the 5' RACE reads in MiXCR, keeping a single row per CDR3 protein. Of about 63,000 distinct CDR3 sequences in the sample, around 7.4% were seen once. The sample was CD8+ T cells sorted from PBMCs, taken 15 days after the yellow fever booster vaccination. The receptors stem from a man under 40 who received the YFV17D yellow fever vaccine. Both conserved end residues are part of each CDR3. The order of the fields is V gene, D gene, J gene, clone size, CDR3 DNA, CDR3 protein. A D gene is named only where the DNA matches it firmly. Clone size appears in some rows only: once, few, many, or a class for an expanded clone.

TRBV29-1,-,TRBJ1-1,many,TGCAGCGTTGAAGACTGGGACATGAACACTGAAGCTTTCTTT,CSVEDWDMNTEAFF
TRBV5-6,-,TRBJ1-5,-,TGTGCCAGCAGCTTCGGGCTCGTGTGCAATCAGCCCCAGCATTTT,CASSFGLVCNQPQHF
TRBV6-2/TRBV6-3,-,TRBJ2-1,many,TGTGCCAGCAGTTATGCCATAGAAGGGGGTGAGCAGTTCTTC,CASSYAIEGGEQFF
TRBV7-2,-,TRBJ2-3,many,TGTGCCAGCAGTCGCGCTGGGTTT,CASSRAGF
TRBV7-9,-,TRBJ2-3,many,TGTGCCAGCACCCCCGCAGTTAGCGGCACAGATACGCAGTATTTT,CASTPAVSGTDTQYF
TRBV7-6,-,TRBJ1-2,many,TGTGCCAGCAGCATGAGAGAGGGGGGCGACGGCTACACCTTC,CASSMREGGDGYTF
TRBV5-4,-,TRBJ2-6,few,TGTGCCAGCAGCTTACCAGAGTTTTCCTCTGGGGCCAACGTCCTGACTTTC,CASSLPEFSSGANVLTF
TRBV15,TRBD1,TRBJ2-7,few,TGTGCCACCAGCAGAGCCCTGGGACAGGTGGGGGTCGAGCAGTACTTC,CATSRALGQVGVEQYF
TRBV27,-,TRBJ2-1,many,TGTGCCAGCAGGTCAGTCAATGAGCAGTTCTTC,CASRSVNEQFF
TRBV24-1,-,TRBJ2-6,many,TGTGCCACCAGTGGTCCCCCTGGGGCCAACGTCCTGACTTTC,CATSGPPGANVLTF
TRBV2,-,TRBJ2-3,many,TGTGCCAGCAGTGACGAAGGGGTAGATACGCAGTATTTT,CASSDEGVDTQYF
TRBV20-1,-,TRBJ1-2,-,TGCAGTATAATGGCGGGGGACCCGGATGGCTACACCTTC,CSIMAGDPDGYTF
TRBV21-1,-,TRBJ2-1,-,TGTGCTAGCGGCGACGCAGACAATGAGCAGTTCTTC,CASGDADNEQFF
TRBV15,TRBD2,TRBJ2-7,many,TGTGCCACCAGCAGGGAGCGGGAGAACGAGCAGTACTTC,CATSRERENEQYF
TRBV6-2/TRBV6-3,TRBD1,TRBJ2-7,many,TGTGCCAGCTGTGGAACAGGGGCCTCCTACGAGCAGTACTTC,CASCGTGASYEQYF
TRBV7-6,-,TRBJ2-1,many,TGTGCCAGCAGCCCCCCGGGGGTAAGCGAGCAGTTCTTC,CASSPPGVSEQFF
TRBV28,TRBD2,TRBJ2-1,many,TGTGCCAGCAGGATAGCGGGAGGGCTTTACAATGAGCAGTTCTTC,CASRIAGGLYNEQFF
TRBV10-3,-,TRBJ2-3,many,TGTGCCATCAGTGACCAGATCACAGATACGCAGTATTTT,CAISDQITDTQYF
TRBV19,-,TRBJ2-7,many,TGTGCCAGTAGTATCTTCGGTGAGGGAGCCTACGAGCAGTACTTC,CASSIFGEGAYEQYF
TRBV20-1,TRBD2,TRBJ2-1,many,TGCAGTGCTAGGGGTCTAGCGGAATACAATGAGCAGTTCTTC,CSARGLAEYNEQFF
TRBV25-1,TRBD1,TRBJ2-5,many,TGTGCCAGCAGTTTAGGACAGGCGCAGTACTTC,CASSLGQAQYF
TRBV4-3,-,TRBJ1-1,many,TGCGCCAGCAGCCAAGATATGTGGGGCTTTGTTGAAGCTTTCTTT,CASSQDMWGFVEAFF
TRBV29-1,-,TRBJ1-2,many,TGCAGTATCAATCCTCCCTTGGACGGAGACTATGGCTACACCTTC,CSINPPLDGDYGYTF
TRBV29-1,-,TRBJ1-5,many,TGCAGCGTTGCAGGGGCTAATCAGCCCCAGCATTTT,CSVAGANQPQHF
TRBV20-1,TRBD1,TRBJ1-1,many,TGCAGTGCGAGCGACAGGGAGAATGAAGCTTTCTTT,CSASDRENEAFF
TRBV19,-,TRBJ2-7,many,TGTGCCAGTATGGGGAGTAAGTACGAGCAGTACTTC,CASMGSKYEQYF
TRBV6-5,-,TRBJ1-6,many,TGTGCCAGCAGTTATGACCTGGACACCTATTCACCCCTCCACTTT,CASSYDLDTYSPLHF
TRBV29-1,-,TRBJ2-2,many,TGCAGCGTTGACGGAAACACCGGGGAGCTGTTTTTT,CSVDGNTGELFF
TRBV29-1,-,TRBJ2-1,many,TGCAGCGGGGACATAGGCGGGGCCTACAATGAGCAGTTCTTC,CSGDIGGAYNEQFF
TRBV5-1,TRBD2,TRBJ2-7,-,TGCGCCAGCAGCCGAGCGGGAGATCCCTACGAGCAGTACTTC,CASSRAGDPYEQYF
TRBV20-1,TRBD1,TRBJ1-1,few,TGCAGTGCTAGAGATTGGGACAGGCAGGTCACTGAAGCTTTCTTT,CSARDWDRQVTEAFF
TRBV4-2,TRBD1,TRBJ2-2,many,TGTGCCAGCAGCCAACCCGACAGGGCGGAAGAGACCGGGGAGCTGTTTTTT,CASSQPDRAEETGELFF
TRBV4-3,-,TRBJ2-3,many,TGCGCCAGCAGCCAGTCCGGAGGCTACGAGGTTGGAGATACGCAGTATTTT,CASSQSGGYEVGDTQYF